The clone carrying this TCR beta chain was observed a handful of times. Its specificity is not known. The source of the sample is a study of liver allograft versus peripheral blood T cells. Study as a whole: The study compared liver allograft T cell receptor repertoires against peripheral blood repertoires of liver transplant recipients. Whole-study findings and limits: Intragraft T cell receptor repertoires of liver allografts were reported to differ from peripheral blood repertoires.

A single record per CDR3 protein comes from TCRdb applying MiXCR to the reads. The repertoire has some 3,700 distinct CDR3 sequences, roughly 15% of them found once; the top ten carry under 25%. The receptor comes from a human patient who had a liver transplant. Some T cells could come from the graft donor.

The CDR3 region has the DNA TGTGCCAGCAGCCAATCATCACAGGGCTACAATGAGCAGTTCTTC. Its translation: CASSQSSQGYNEQFF. This sequence joins TRBV16 and TRBJ2-1; maybe TRBD1 (6 bases). The CDR3 totals 15 residues. Germline V lookup: CDR1 KGHSY, CDR2 FQNENV. V lost 0 bases to trimming and J lost 3 bases, with 9 bases between them.